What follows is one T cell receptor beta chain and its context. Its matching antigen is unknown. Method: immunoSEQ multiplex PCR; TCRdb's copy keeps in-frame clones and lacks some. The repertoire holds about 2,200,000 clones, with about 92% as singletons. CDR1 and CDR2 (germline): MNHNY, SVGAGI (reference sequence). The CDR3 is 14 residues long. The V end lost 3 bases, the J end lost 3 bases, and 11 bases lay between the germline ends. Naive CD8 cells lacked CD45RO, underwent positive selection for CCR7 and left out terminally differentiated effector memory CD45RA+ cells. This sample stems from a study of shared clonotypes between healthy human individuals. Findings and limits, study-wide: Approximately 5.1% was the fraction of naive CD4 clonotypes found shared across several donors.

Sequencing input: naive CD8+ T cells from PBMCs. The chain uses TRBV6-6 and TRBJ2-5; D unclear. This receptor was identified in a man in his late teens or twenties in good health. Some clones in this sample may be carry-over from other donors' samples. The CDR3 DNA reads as TGTGCCAGCAGTTATGTGGGCTTGAAAGAGACCCAGTACTTC. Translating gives CASSYVGLKETQYF.